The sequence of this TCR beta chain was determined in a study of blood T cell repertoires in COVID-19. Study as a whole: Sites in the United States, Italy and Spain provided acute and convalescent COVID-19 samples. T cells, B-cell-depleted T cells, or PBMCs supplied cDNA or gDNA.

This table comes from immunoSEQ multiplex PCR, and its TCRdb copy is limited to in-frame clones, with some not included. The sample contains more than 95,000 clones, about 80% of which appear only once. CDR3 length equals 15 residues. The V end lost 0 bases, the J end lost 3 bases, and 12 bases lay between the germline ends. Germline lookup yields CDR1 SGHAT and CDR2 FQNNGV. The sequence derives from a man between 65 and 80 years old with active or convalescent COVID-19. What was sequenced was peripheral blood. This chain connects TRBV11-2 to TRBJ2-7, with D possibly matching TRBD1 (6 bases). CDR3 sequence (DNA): TGTGCCAGCAGCTTAGAAGGGGGTAGCAGCTACGAGCAGTACTTC. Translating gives CASSLEGGSSYEQYF. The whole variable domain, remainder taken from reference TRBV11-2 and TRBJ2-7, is EAGVAQSPRYKIIEKRQSVAFWCNPISGHATLYWYQQILGQGPKLLIQFQNNGVVDDSQLPKDRFSAERLKGVDSTLKIQPAKLEDSAVYLCASSLEGGSSYEQYFGPGTRLTVT.